The entry that follows covers one T cell receptor beta chain sequence. Produced via immunoSEQ multiplex PCR; TCRdb's table is partial and in-frame only. The sample records over 65,000 clones, about 78% being singletons. This entry is derived from a study of T cell responses to AZD1222 COVID-19 vaccine. Germline-derived CDR1 and CDR2 are SGHRS and YFSETQ. Between the trimmed V and J ends, which lost 4 bases and 3 bases, there was a span of 25 bases. The CDR3 runs 18 residues. The chain is built from TRBV5-1 and TRBJ1-2; weak D call: TRBD1 (6 bases). The receptor was derived from an adult in good health. Here the sequenced sample was peripheral blood, taken on day 0 of AZD1222 vaccination. The CDR3 reads CASSINPESTGRDYGYTF. CDR3 nucleotides: TGCGCCAGCAGCATTAACCCCGAAAGTACAGGGCGGGACTATGGCTACACCTTC.